The following is a T cell receptor beta chain sequence with its context. The antigen is unknown. A read error is possible here, since a much larger clone lies one base away. Using a constant-region primer together with ProtoScript II reverse transcriptase, TCR beta cDNA was made from 500 to 650 ng of total RNA. Slightly modified ARM-PCR, run as three nested multiplex PCR rounds, produced the TCR beta libraries. TRBV1-TRBV30 forward and Cbeta reverse primers drove the first two roughly 11-cycle rounds. TCRdb re-analysed the multiplex PCR reads in MiXCR, keeping a single row per CDR3 protein. The top ten clones hold around 9% of a sample with about 120,000 distinct CDR3 sequences, around two thirds of them seen once. These data belong to a study of tumor-infiltrating lymphocytes in primary liver carcinoma. General observations from the study: Only about 8-25% of top clones appeared in all five tumor regions.

The CDR3 totals 14 residues. Trimming stripped 10 bases from V and 4 bases from J, with 19 bases between. Germline CDR1 reads MNHEY; CDR2 reads SVGAGI. Bulk tissue was left unsorted, and RNA and DNA were co-extracted from 20-30 mg of it. The sequence was obtained from a woman aged 55 to 70 with primary liver carcinoma and hepatitis B virus infection. Sequenced sample: liver tumor tissue from sampling region 1. Noted subset: tumor region T1, superior pole. V and J are TRBV6-5 and TRBJ1-2, with a tentative D call TRBD1 (5 bases). CDR3 in amino acids: CANKAGIYGYGYTF. In DNA, the CDR3 is TGTGCCAACAAAGCAGGGATCTATGGCTATGGCTACACCTTC.